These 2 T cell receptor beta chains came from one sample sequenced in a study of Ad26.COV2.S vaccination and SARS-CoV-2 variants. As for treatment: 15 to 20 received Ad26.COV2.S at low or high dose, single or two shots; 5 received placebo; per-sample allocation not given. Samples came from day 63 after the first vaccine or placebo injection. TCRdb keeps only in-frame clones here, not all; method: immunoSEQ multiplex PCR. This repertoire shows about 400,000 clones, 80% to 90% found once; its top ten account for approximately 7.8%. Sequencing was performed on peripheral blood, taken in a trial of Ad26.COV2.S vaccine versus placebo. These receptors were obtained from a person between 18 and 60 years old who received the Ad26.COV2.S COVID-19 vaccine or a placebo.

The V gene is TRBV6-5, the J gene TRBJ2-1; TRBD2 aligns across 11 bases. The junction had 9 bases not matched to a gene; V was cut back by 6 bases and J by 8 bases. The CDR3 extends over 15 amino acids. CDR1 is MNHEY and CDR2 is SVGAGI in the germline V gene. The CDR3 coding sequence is TGTGCCAGCAGCTACGGGACTAGCGGACTAGATGAGCAGTTCTTC. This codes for CASSYGTSGLDEQFF.

The CDR3 DNA is TGTGCCAGTAGTATAGGACACACTGAAGCTTTCTTT. The encoded protein is CASSIGHTEAFF. This chain joins TRBV19 and TRBJ1-1; D gene ambiguous. There are 12 residues in the CDR3. Per germline, CDR1 LNHDA and CDR2 SQIVND (reference sequence). V lost 1 base to trimming and J lost 3 bases, with 3 bases between them.